The next 2 T cell receptor beta chains were all read from a single sample in a study of blood T cell repertoires in COVID-19. This table comes from immunoSEQ multiplex PCR, and its TCRdb copy is limited to in-frame clones, with some not included. The sample includes about 49,000 clones, more than 80% seen only once; the top ten take approximately 1%. Sequencing used peripheral blood. The receptors here all came from a man in his 60s with COVID-19, enrolled during active disease.

The chain recombines TRBV5-8 with TRBJ2-1, with 8 bases matching TRBD2. Germline CDR1 and CDR2: SGHTS and YDEGEE. The CDR3 has 15 amino acids. Trimming cost V 5 bases and J 5 bases; bases outside gene matches: 9. CDR3 coding DNA: TGTGCCAGCAGAGGTAGCGGGATGCCCAACAATGAGCAGTTCTTC. This gives the protein CASRGSGMPNNEQFF.

The rearrangement uses TRBV28 and TRBJ1-2; D unresolved. From germline, CDR1 is MDHEN and CDR2 SYDVKM. Deletions cut 1 base from V and 5 bases from J, with 5 bases between. The CDR3 is 12 residues long. The CDR3 DNA sequence: TGTGCCAGCAGTTTATCGGGATATGGCTACACCTTC. Translation gives CASSLSGYGYTF.